The source of this TCR beta chain is a study of T cells after yellow fever vaccination. Germline V lookup: CDR1 MNHEY, CDR2 SVGAGI. The length of the CDR3 is 14 residues. The ends lost 2 bases at V and 2 bases at J; junction bases unmatched: 1. TCRdb re-called the 5' RACE reads through MiXCR, storing one row per CDR3 protein. The sample shows fewer than 350,000 distinct CDR3 sequences, 8% to 10% of them seen only once. Study-wide findings and caveats: Compared with primary, the secondary response was weaker and peaked at day 5, not 15.

Worth noting for this clonotype: What it recognizes is unknown.

The gene calls are TRBV6-5 and TRBJ1-1; TRBD1 matches 8 bases. The source of this sequence is a man aged 18 to 30 who received the YFV17D yellow fever vaccine. Sample: PBMCs, taken on the day of the first yellow fever vaccination. CDR3 sequence reads: CASSYQGANTEAFF. The CDR3 region has the DNA TGTGCCAGCAGTTACCAGGGGGCTAACACTGAAGCTTTCTTT.